The present entry profiles one T cell receptor (beta chain) with its context. No cognate antigen has been identified for it. Base qualities are not provided; no much larger clone lies one nucleotide away. At the DNA level, this CDR3 is encoded by other sequences in the same sample as well. These data originate in a study of shared clonotypes between healthy human individuals (dated by TCRdb to the early 2020s). Regarding the study in general: The cohort included a few men and two women between 18 and 49 years of age. Per donor, three plates each were used for CD4 naive and CD4 memory, two for CD8 naive, and one for CD8 memory. Between about 0.94 and 8.9 billion PBMCs per donor were obtained by leukapheresis. The study deeply sequenced blood TCR repertoires of five healthy adults to estimate repertoire size and the extent of clonotype sharing between individuals. To increase sequencing depth and limit assay-specific biases, TCR repertoire library preparation and sequencing were carried out by different laboratories using diverse techniques.

Overall study results and their limits: The small number of donors limited the genetic and exposure-history diversity represented. Sharing across a few donors was observed for about 5% of naive CD4, over 3% of naive CD8, 2.3% of memory CD4, and approximately 0.41% of memory CD8 clonotypes. Sampling was restricted to blood, and TCR repertoires in tissues likely differ from the TCR repertoires found in blood. Pairwise subsampling led to the expectation that sequencing depth would affect the degree of clonotype sharing among donors. Larger estimated clonotype richness was generally found for naive subsets than for memory subsets. Clonotypes shared by all four sorted-subset donors showed higher generation probabilities than non-shared clonotypes. Even with the large sequencing depth, rarefaction of the sorted-subset datasets indicated that sequencing was incomplete.

The germline V end is reduced by 2 bases and the J end by 1 base; junction bases left unmatched: 1. Spanning cysteine to phenylalanine, the CDR3 consists of 14 amino acids. Of the read, only the CDR3 DNA is kept; its 42 bases are in frame from base 1. The germline V gene gives CDR1 as SGHRS and CDR2 as YFSETQ. Using the deep immunoSEQ assay, multiplex PCR amplified TCR CDR3 regions from genomic DNA. Extracted genomic DNA from each cell subset was distributed evenly across all wells of several immunoSEQ 96-well plates, and each plate was treated as a replicate. For sorted subsets, around 0.2 ug genomic DNA, equal to tens of thousands of T cell genomes, was loaded into each replicate PCR. Purified libraries were quantified with a Qubit 3.0 fluorometer, sized on a Bioanalyzer 2100, and re-quantified with the KAPA Library Quantification kit. Every immunoSEQ 96-well plate was sequenced on a separate single-read 150-cycle Illumina NextSeq 550 flow cell. The study's processing was this. Because the immunoSEQ output held only junctional sequences and lacked quality scores, the filtering could not match the filtering applied to full-length reads. Sequences were annotated with PyIR, a Python wrapper for IgBLAST v1.9, and V/J genes and CDR3 were assigned using IMGT germline references. Reads were filtered out if the reads had weak V/J assignments (E-value above 1e-6), no CDR3, stop codons, out-of-frame junctions, or ambiguous translated residues. V3J clonotypes were defined as sequences sharing an identical inferred V gene, J gene, and CDR3 amino acid sequence. The percentage overlap between two repertoires was calculated by dividing the number of shared unique clonotypes by the size of the smaller repertoire. RTK rarefaction, the Chao1 estimator, and Recon v2.1 estimates of unobserved clonotypes were used to assess repertoire richness. OLGA was used to compute generation probabilities for all TCRbeta clonotypes that the gDNA method yielded from several donors. TCRdb carries this immuneACCESS record with in-frame sequences only. Its versions omit some clonotypes, under half of them owing to an unresolved V gene in the studies checked, with the rest unexplained. D and trimming were read from the DNA, whereas the V and J calls and clone size are those reported in that table. The sample records about 1.1 million clones, around 78% of which are singletons. 0.61% of the sample is taken by the ten largest.

Donors were healthy HIV-negative adults with no recently reported acute infections or vaccinations. Every donor was a Caucasian adult residing in Nashville, Tennessee, USA. CD4+ T cells were enriched by magnetic negative selection; naive cells were then positively selected on CD45RA, and the negative fraction formed the memory subset. Blood was obtained by leukapheresis, after which PBMCs were separated by Ficoll-Histopaque density gradient centrifugation and cryopreserved in liquid nitrogen vapor phase. Analytical flow cytometry was used to check the purity and quantity of every magnetically sorted T cell population. Each sorted fraction had its genomic DNA isolated and then quantified by UV absorbance on a Nanodrop 2000c.

The source material was memory CD4+ T cells from PBMCs. What the cell subset or site label conveys for this sample: CD45RA-negative fraction. The TCR was taken from a man aged 18 to 29 in good health. Some clones in this sample may be carry-over from other donors' samples. The rearranged chain carries TRBV5-1 and TRBJ2-7, with TRBD2 identical over 9 junction bases. The CDR3 region reads CASSLLAGSYEQYF. The sequenced DNA: TGCGCCAGCAGCTTACTAGCGGGTTCCTACGAGCAGTACTTC. The full variable domain, completed from the reference TRBV5-1 and TRBJ2-7 proteins outside the CDR3, reads KAGVTQTPRYLIKTRGQQVTLSCSPISGHRSVSWYQQTPGQGLQFLFEYFSETQRNKGNFPGRFSGRQFSNSRSEMNVSTLELGDSALYLCASSLLAGSYEQYFGPGTRLTVT.